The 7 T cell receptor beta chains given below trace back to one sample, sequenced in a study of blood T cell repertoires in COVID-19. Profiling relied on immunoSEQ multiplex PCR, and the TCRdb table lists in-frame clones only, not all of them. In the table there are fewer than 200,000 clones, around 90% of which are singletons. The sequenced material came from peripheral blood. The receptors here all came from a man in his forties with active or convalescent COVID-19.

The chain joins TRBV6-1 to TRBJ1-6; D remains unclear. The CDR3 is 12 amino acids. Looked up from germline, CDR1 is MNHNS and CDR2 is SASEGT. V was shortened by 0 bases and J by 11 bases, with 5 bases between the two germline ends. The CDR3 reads CASSEAPAPLHF. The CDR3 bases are TGTGCCAGCAGTGAAGCCCCGGCACCCCTCCACTTT.

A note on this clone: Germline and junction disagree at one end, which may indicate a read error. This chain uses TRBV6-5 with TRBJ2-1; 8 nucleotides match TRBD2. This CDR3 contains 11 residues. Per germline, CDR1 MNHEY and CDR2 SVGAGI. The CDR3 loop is CASRTGLDEIF. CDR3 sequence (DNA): TGTGCCAGCAGGACGGGACTAGATGAAATCTTC.

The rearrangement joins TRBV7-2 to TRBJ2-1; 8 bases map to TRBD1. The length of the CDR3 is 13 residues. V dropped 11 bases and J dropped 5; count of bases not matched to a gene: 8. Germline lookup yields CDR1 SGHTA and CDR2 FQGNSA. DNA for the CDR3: TGTGCCGAAGGCGACAGGGGAGACAATGAGCAGTTCTTC. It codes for CAEGDRGDNEQFF. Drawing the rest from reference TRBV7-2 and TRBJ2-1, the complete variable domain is GAGVSQSPSNKVTEKGKDVELRCDPISGHTALYWYRQSLGQGLEFLIYFQGNSAPDKSGLPSDRFSAERTGGSVSTLTIQRTQQEDSAVYLCAEGDRGDNEQFFGPGTRLTVL.

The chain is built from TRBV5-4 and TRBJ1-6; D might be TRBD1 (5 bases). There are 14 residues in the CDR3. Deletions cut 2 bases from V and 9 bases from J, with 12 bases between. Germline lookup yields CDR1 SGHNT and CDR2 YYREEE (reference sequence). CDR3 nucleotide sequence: TGTGCCAGCAGCTTATCTCAGGGAACTTCACCCCTCCACTTT. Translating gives CASSLSQGTSPLHF.

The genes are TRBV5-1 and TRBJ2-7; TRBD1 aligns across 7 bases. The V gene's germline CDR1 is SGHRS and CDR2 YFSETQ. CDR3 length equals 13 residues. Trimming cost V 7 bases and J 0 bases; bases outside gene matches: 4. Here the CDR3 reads CASSGTDSYEQYF. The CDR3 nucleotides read TGCGCCAGCTCCGGGACAGACTCCTACGAGCAGTACTTC.

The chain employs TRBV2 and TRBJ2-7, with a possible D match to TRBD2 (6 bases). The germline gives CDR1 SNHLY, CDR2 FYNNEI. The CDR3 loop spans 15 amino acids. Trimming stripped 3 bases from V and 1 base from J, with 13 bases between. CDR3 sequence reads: CASSERGLKSYEQYF. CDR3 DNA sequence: TGTGCCAGCAGTGAGCGGGGACTCAAATCCTACGAGCAGTACTTC.

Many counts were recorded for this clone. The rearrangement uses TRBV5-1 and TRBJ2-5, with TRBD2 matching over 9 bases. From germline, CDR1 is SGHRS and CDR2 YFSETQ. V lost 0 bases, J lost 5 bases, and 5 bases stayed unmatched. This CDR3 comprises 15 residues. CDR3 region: CASSLETSGFETQYF. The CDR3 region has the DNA TGCGCCAGCAGCTTGGAGACTAGCGGTTTCGAGACCCAGTACTTC.